This T cell receptor beta chain was sequenced in a study of response to subunit inactivated influenza vaccine. Each CDR3 protein is one row after TCRdb ran MiXCR on the RT-PCR reads. The table has 800,000 or so distinct CDR3 sequences, roughly 20% seen once. This CDR3 contains 13 residues. The V gene's germline CDR1 is DFQATT and CDR2 SNEGSKA (reference sequence). Trimming took off 6 bases at V and 2 bases at J, with 13 bases between the two ends. This specimen was PBMCs from blood, taken approximately 5 days after vaccination. This receptor was taken from a man in his fifties or sixties who received an inactivated influenza vaccine. The chain recombines TRBV20-1 with TRBJ2-5; D might be TRBD2 (6 bases). CDR3 in DNA: TGCAGTGCCATCGGGAGAAAGCAAGAGACCCAGTACTTC. It is translated as CSAIGRKQETQYF.